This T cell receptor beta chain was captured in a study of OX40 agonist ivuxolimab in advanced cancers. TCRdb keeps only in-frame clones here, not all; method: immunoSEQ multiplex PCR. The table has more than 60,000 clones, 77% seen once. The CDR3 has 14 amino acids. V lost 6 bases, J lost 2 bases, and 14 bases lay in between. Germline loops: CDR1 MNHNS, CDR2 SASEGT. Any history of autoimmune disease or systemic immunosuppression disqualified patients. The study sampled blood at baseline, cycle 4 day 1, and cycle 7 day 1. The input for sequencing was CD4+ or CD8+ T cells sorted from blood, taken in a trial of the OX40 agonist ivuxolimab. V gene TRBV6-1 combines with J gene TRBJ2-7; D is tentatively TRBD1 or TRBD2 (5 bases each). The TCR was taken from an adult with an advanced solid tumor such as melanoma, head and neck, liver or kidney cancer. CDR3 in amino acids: CASSARQGPYEQYF. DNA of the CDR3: TGTGCCAGCAGCGCTCGGCAGGGACCCTACGAGCAGTACTTC.